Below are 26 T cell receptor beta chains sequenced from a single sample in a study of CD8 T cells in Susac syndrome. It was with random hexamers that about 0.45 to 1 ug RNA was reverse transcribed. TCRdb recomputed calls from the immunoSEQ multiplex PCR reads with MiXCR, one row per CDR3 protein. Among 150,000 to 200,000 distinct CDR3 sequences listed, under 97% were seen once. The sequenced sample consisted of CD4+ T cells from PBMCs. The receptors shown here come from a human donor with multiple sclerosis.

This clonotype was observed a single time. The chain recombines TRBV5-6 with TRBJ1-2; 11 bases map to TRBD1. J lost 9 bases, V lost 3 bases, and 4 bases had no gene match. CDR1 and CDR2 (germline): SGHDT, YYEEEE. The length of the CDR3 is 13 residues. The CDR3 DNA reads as TGTGCCAGCAGCTGGGACAGGGGGATGAGCTACACCTTC. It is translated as CASSWDRGMSYTF.

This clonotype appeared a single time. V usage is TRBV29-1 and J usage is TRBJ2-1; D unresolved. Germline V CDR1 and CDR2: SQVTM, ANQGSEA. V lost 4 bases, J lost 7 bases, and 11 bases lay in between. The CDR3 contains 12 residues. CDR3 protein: CSVAESLNEQFF. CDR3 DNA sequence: TGCAGCGTTGCCGAGTCCCTTAATGAGCAGTTCTTC.

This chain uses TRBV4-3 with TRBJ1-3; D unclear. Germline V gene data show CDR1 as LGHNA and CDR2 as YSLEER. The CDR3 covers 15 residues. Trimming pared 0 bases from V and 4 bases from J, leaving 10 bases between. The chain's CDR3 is CASSQDLLSGNTIYF. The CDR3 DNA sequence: TGCGCCAGCAGCCAAGATCTCTTGTCCGGAAACACCATATATTTT.

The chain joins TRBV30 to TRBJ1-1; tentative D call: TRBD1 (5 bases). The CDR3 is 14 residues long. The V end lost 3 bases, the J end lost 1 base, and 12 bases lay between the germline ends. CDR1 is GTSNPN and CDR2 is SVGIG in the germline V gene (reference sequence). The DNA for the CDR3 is TGTGCCTGGAGCTGGGGCAGGAAGAACACTGAAGCTTTCTTT. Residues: CAWSWGRKNTEAFF.

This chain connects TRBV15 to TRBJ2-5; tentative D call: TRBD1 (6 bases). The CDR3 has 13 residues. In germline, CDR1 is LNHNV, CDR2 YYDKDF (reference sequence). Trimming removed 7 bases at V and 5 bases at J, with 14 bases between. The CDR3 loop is CATTRDIRETQYF. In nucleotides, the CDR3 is TGTGCCACCACTAGGGACATTAGGGAGACCCAGTACTTC.

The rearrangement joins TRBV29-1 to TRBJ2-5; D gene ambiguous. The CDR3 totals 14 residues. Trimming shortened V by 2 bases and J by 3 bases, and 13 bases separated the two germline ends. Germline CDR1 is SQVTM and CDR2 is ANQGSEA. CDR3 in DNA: TGCAGCGTTGAAAGCCCGGGCCTAAAAGAGACCCAGTACTTC. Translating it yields CSVESPGLKETQYF.

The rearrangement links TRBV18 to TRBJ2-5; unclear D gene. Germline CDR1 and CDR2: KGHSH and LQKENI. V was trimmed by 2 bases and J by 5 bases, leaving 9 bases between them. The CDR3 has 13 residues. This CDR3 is CASSPIGVETQYF. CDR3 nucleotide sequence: TGTGCCAGCTCACCAATAGGAGTGGAGACCCAGTACTTC.

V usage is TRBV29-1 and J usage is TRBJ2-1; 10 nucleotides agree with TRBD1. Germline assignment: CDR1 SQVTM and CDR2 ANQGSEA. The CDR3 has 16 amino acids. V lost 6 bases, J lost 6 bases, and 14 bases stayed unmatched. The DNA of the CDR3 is TGCAGCGTGAGCCGCCAGACAGGGGGCGCGATCAATGAGCAGTTCTTC. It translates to CSVSRQTGGAINEQFF.

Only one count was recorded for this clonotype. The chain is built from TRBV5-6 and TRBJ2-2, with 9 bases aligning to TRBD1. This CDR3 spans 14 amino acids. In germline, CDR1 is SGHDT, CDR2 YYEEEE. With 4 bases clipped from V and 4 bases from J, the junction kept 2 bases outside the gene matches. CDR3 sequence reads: CASSRDRVTGELFF. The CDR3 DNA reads TGTGCCAGCAGCAGGGACAGGGTCACCGGGGAGCTGTTTTTT.

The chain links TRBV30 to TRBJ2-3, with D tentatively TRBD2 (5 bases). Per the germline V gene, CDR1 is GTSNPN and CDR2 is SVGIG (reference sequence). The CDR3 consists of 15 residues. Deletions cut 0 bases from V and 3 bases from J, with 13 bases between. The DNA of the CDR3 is TGTGCCTGGAGTGTAGGAGCGGTCCTTACAGATACGCAGTATTTT. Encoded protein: CAWSVGAVLTDTQYF.

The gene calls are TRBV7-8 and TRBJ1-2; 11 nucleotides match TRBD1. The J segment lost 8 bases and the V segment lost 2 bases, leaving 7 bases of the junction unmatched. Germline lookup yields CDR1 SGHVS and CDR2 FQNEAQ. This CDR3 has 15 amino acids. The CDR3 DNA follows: TGTGCCAGCAGCTTATCAAGGACAGGGGGCAAGGGCTACACCTTC. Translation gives CASSLSRTGGKGYTF.

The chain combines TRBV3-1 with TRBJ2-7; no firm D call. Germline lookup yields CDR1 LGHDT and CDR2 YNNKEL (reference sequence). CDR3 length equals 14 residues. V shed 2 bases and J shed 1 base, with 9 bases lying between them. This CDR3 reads CASSQSDGSYEQYF. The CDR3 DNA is TGTGCCAGCAGCCAATCCGACGGATCCTACGAGCAGTACTTC.

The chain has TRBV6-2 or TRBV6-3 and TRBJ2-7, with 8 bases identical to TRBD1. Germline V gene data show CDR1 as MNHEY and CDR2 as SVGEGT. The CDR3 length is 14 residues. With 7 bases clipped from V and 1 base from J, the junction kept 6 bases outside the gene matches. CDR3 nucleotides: TGTGCCAGCAAACCGGGACAGGTATCCTACGAGCAGTACTTC. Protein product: CASKPGQVSYEQYF.

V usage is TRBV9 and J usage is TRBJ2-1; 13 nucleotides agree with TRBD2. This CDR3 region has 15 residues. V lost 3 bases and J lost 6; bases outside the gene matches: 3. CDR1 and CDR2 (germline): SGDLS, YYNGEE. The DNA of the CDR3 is TGTGCCAGCAGCGCCGGGACTAGCGGGGTCAATGAGCAGTTCTTC. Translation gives CASSAGTSGVNEQFF.

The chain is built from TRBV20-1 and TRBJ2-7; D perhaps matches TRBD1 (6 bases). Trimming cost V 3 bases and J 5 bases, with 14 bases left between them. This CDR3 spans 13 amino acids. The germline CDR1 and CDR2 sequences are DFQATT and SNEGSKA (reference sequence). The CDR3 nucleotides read TGCAGTGCTAGTCGGCAGGGGCGGAACGAGCAGTACTTC. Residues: CSASRQGRNEQYF.

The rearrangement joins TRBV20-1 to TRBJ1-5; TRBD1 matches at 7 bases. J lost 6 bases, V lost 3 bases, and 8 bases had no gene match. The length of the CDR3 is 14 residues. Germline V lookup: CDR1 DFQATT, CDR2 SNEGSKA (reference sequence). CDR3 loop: CSASTGADGQPQHF. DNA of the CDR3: TGCAGTGCTAGTACAGGGGCAGATGGTCAGCCCCAGCATTTT.

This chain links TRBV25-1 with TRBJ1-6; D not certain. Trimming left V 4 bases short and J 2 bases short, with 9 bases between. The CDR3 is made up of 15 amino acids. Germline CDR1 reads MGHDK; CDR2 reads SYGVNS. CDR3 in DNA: TGTGCCAGCAGTGGGGTGGGTCCCTATAATTCACCCCTCCACTTT. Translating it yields CASSGVGPYNSPLHF.

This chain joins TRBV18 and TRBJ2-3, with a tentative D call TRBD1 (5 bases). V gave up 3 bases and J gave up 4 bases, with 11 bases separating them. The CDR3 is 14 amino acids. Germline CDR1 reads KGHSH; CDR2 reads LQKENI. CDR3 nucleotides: TGTGCCAGCTCACCGACAGTTATGGCAGATACGCAGTATTTT. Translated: CASSPTVMADTQYF. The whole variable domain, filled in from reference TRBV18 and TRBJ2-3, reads NAGVMQNPRHLVRRRGQEARLRCSPMKGHSHVYWYRQLPEEGLKFMVYLQKENIIDESGMPKERFSAEFPKEGPSILRIQQVVRGDSAAYFCASSPTVMADTQYFGPGTRLTVL.

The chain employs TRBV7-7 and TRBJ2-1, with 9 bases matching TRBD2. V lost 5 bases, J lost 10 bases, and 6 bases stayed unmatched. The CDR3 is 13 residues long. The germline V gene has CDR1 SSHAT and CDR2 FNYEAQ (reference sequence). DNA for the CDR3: TGTGCCAGCAGCACGCGCGGGGGGGCGGAGCAGTTCTTC. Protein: CASSTRGGAEQFF.

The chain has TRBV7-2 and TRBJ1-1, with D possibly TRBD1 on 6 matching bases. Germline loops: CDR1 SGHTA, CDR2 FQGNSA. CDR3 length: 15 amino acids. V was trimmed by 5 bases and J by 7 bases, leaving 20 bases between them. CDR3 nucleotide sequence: TGTGCCAGCAGCCCACAAGGGGGGGGTGTGGGTGAAGCTTTCTTT. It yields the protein CASSPQGGGVGEAFF.

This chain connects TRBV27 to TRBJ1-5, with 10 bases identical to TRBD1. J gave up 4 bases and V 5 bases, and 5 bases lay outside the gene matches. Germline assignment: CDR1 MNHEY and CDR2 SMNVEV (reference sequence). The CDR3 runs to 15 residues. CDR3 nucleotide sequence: TGTGCCAGCAGTCCCCTGGGACAGGGGAATCAGCCCCAGCATTTT. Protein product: CASSPLGQGNQPQHF.

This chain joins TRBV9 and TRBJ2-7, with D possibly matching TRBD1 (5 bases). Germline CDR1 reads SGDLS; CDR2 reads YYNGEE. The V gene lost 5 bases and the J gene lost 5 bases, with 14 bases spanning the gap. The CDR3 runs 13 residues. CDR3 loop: CASSRQGGHEQYF. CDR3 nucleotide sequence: TGTGCCAGCAGTCGGCAGGGTGGCCACGAGCAGTACTTC.

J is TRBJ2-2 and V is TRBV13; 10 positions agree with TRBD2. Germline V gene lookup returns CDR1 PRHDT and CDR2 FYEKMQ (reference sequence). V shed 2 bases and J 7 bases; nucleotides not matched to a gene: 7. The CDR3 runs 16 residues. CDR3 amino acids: CASSLYPAGGLGELFF. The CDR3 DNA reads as TGTGCCAGCAGCTTATACCCAGCGGGGGGGCTCGGGGAGCTGTTTTTT.

CDR3: CASSLEAGVYNEQFF. The CDR3 nucleotides read TGTGCCAGCAGCTTAGAGGCAGGGGTCTACAATGAGCAGTTCTTC. This sequence joins TRBV7-9 and TRBJ2-1; D perhaps matches TRBD1 (6 bases). V shed 1 base and J shed 3 bases, with 10 bases lying between them. CDR1 is SEHNR and CDR2 is FQNEAQ in the germline V gene (reference sequence). This CDR3 is 15 amino acids long. Variable domain in full (rest from reference TRBV7-9 and TRBJ2-1): DTGVSQNPRHKITKRGQNVTFRCDPISEHNRLYWYRQTLGQGPEFLTYFQNEAQLEKSRLLSDRFSAERPKGSFSTLEIQRTEQGDSAMYLCASSLEAGVYNEQFFGPGTRLTVL.

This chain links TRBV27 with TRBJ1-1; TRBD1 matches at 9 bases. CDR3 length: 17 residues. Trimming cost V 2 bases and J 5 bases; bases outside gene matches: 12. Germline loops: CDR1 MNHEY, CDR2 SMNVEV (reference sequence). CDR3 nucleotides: TGTGCCAGCAGTTTAAGGGGGACAGGGTCCCTCGGGACTGAAGCTTTCTTT. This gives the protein CASSLRGTGSLGTEAFF.

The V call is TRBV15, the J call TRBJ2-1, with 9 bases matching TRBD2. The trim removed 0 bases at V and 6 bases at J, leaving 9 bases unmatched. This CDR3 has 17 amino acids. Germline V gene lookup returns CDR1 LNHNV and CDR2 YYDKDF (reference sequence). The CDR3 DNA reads TGTGCCACCAGCAGAGATCGAAGTAGCGGGGGTATCAATGAGCAGTTCTTC. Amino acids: CATSRDRSSGGINEQFF.